Following are 4 T cell receptor beta chains from one sample sequenced in a study of T-cell memory formation after mild COVID-19. MiXCR, run by TCRdb on the 5' RACE reads, gives a single entry per CDR3 protein. The data hold around 130,000 distinct CDR3 sequences, with roughly 15% observed a single time. The sequenced material came from PBMCs or a T cell subset sorted from them (not recorded which). The receptors derive from an adult woman who had mild COVID-19 (a few samples of this study predate the infection). Cell type and time point are not known.

The chain has TRBV7-2 and TRBJ2-3; D may correspond to TRBD1 or TRBD2 (6 bases each). In germline, CDR1 is SGHTA, CDR2 FQGNSA. This CDR3 has 16 residues. The V gene lost 1 base and the J gene lost 3 bases, with 14 bases spanning the gap. The CDR3 region has the DNA TGTGCCAGCAGCTTAGGAAAGGGGGACTCTACAGATACGCAGTATTTT. It is translated as CASSLGKGDSTDTQYF.

V and J are TRBV6-5 and TRBJ2-2; D is possibly TRBD2 (7 bases). Per germline, CDR1 MNHEY and CDR2 SVGAGI. V was clipped by 2 bases and J by 3 bases, with 16 bases between them. This CDR3 is built from 17 residues. The CDR3 sequence is CASSYVAGARDTGELFF. In nucleotides, the CDR3 is TGTGCCAGCAGTTACGTCGCGGGGGCGCGGGACACCGGGGAGCTGTTTTTT.

This clonotype was seen a few times. The rearrangement links TRBV7-8 to TRBJ1-2, with D perhaps TRBD1 (5 bases). The length of the CDR3 is 15 residues. CDR1 is SGHVS, CDR2 FQNEAQ, per germline. V lost 0 bases and J lost 6, with 14 bases in between. CDR3 bases: TGTGCCAGCAGCTTAGCATCCCGCGACAGAAATGGCTACACCTTC. As protein: CASSLASRDRNGYTF.

This clonotype is medium-sized. V and J are TRBV29-1 and TRBJ2-7, with D possibly TRBD1 on 5 matching bases. CDR1 is SQVTM, CDR2 ANQGSEA, per germline. The length of the CDR3 is 11 residues. With 0 bases removed from V and 12 bases from J, the gap between germline ends came to 12 bases. The CDR3 DNA is TGCAGCGTTGAAGATTATGGGGCTCGGTACTTC. Encoded protein: CSVEDYGARYF.